The source of this T cell receptor beta chain is a study of tumor and adjacent non-tumor tissue in lung cancer. In the study overall: On average, productive TCRbeta reads reached 4 million to 4.5 million per sample.

The template was RNA from unsorted bulk tissue. General study points: Significantly higher TCR diversity was found in tumor than normal lung. Normal lung showed higher cumulative top 100 clone frequency than tumor.

In the case of this clonotype: Its target is not known. The junction departs from the called germline gene at one end, perhaps through a read error.

Three rounds of nested PCR, following a modified ARM-PCR protocol, produced the TCRbeta library. Via MiXCR, TCRdb re-called the multiplex PCR reads, giving one row per CDR3 protein. The sample lists 200,000 to 250,000 distinct CDR3 sequences; 70% to 75% were seen once. The length of the CDR3 is 13 residues. Per the germline V gene, CDR1 is SGHNT and CDR2 is YENEEA. This rearrangement joins TRBV11-3 to TRBJ2-5, with no clear D. The sequencing input was lung tumor tissue. The sequence derives from a man aged 60-69 years with non-small cell lung cancer. CDR3 in DNA: TGTGTCAGCAGCTTGGTCATGCAAGAGACACAGTACTTC. It specifies CVSSLVMQETQYF.